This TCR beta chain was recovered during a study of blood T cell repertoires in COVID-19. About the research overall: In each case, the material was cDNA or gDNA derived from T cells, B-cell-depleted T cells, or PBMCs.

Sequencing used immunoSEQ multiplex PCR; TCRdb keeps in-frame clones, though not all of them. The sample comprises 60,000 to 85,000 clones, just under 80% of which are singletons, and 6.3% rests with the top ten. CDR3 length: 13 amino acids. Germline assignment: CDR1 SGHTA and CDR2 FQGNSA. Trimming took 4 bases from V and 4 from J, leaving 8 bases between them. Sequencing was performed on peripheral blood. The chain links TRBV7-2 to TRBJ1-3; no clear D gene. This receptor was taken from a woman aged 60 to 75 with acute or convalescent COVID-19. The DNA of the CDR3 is TGTGCCAGCAGCTCCGCGGGGGGAAACACCATATATTTT. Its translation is CASSSAGGNTIYF.